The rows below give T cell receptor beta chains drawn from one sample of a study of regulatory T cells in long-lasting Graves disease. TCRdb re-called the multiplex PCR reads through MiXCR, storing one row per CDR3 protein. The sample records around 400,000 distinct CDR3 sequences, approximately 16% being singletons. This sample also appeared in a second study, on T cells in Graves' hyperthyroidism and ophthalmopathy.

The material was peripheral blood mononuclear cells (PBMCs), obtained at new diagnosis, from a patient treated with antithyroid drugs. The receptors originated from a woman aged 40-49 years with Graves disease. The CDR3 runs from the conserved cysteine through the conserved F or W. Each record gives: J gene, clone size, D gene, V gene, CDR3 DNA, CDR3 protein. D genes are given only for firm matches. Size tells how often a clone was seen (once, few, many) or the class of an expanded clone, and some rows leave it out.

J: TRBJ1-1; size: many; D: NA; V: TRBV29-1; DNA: TGCAGCGTTGACCTCACGAACACTGAAGCTTTCTTT; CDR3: CSVDLTNTEAFF
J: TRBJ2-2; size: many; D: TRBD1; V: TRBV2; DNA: TGTGCCAGCACCGGGACAGATCGTGAAACCGGGGAGCTGTTTTTT; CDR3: CASTGTDRETGELFF
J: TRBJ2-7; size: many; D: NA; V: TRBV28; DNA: TGTGCCAGCAGTTTGACAGGCACTTCCTACGAGCAGTACTTC; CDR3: CASSLTGTSYEQYF
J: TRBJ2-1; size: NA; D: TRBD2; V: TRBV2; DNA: TGTGCCAGCCAGGCCCAGACTAGCGGGAGGGTGAAGCAGTTCTTC; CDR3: CASQAQTSGRVKQFF
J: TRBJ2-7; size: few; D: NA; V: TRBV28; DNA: TGTGCCAGCAGGAGAAGGGGCCGCAGCTCCTACGAGCAGTACTTC; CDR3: CASRRRGRSSYEQYF
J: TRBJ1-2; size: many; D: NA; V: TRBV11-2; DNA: TGTGCCAGTGGGGAAACTAACTATGGCTACACCTTC; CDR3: CASGETNYGYTF
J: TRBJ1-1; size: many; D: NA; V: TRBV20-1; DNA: TGCAGTGCTAGAGATCTCGAGTTAGGGGACGCTGAAGCTTTCTTT; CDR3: CSARDLELGDAEAFF
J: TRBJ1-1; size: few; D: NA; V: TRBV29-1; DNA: TGCAGCGTTGTGGCCGTCGGCACTGAAGCTTTCTTT; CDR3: CSVVAVGTEAFF
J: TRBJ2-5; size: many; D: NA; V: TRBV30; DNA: TGTGCCTGGAGTTCGTACTCTGGGGAGACCCAGTACTTC; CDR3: CAWSSYSGETQYF
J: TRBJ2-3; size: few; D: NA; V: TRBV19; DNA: TGTGCCAGTAAATTCGCGGGACCGACTAGCACAGATACGCAGTATTTT; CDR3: CASKFAGPTSTDTQYF
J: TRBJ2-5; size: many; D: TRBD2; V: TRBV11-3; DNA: TGTGCCAGCAGCCCTGGACTAGCGGGATGGGGAGAGACCCAGTACTTC; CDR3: CASSPGLAGWGETQYF
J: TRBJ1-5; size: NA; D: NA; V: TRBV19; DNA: TGTGCCAGTCAGGACTTTAGCAATCAGCCCCAGCATTTT; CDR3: CASQDFSNQPQHF
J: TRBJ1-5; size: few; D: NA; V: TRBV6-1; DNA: TGTGCCAGCAGTGAGACCGGGTATAATCAGCCCCAGCATTTT; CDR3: CASSETGYNQPQHF
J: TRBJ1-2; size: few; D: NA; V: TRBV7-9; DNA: TGTGCCAGCAGCTTAGACCTCTATGGCTACACCTTC; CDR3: CASSLDLYGYTF
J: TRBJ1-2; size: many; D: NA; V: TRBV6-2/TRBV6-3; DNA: TGTGCCAGCAGTTACTCGGTCGACCCCTCCTATGGCTACACCTTC; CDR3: CASSYSVDPSYGYTF
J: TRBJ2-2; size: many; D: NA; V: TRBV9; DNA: TGTGCCAGCAGCCCATCCGGGACTCACCTCGGGGAGCTGTTTTTT; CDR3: CASSPSGTHLGELFF
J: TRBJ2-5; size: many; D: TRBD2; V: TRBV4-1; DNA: TGCGCCAGCAGCCAAGACGGAATAGCGGGAGGGCATCAGGGGGAGACCCAGTACTTC; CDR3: CASSQDGIAGGHQGETQYF
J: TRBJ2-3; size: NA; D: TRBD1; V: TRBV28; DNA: TGTGCCGGCTCTCGGAGGACAGGGTCCACAGATACGCAGTATTTT; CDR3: CAGSRRTGSTDTQYF
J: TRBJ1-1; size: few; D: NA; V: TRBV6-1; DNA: TGTGCCAGCACCGGACCCGTGACTGAAGCTTTCTTT; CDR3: CASTGPVTEAFF
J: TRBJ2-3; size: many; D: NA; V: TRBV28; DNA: TGTGCCAGCAGTCCTACTGTGGGGGGTCCAAGCACAGATACGCAGTATTTT; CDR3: CASSPTVGGPSTDTQYF
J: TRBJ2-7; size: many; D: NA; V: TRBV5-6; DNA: TGTGCCAGCAGCCTAACAGGGCCGTATGAAACCCACGAGCAGTACTTC; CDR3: CASSLTGPYETHEQYF